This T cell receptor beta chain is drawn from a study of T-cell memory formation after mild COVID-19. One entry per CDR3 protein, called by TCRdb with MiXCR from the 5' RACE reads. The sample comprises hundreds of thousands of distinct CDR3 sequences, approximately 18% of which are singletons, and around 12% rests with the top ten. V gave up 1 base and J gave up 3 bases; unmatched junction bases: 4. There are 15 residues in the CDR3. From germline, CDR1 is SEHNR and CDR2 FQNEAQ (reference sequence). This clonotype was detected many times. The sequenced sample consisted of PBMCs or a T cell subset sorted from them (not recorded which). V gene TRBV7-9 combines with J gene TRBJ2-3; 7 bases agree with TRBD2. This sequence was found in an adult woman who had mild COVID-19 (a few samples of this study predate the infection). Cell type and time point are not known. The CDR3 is CASSLGAGVTDTQYF. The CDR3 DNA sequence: TGTGCCAGCAGCTTAGGGGCGGGAGTGACAGATACGCAGTATTTT. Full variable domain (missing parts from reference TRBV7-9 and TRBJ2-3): DTGVSQNPRHKITKRGQNVTFRCDPISEHNRLYWYRQTLGQGPEFLTYFQNEAQLEKSRLLSDRFSAERPKGSFSTLEIQRTEQGDSAMYLCASSLGAGVTDTQYFGPGTRLTVL.